What follows describes a single TCR beta chain. Its target is not known. The sample originates from a study of T cell responses to AZD1222 COVID-19 vaccine. V lost 3 bases, J lost 4 bases, and 18 bases lay in between. Germline CDR1 SGHRS, CDR2 YFSETQ. The CDR3 is made up of 16 amino acids. Clones were sequenced by immunoSEQ multiplex PCR, and TCRdb holds only the in-frame ones, with some missing. This sample carries tens of thousands of clones, around nine tenths of them seen once, and the ten largest clones take about 7.1%. Pooled samples include second doses given at about 4 or 12 weeks. General study results and limits: Epitopes outside B.1.351 and B.1.1.7 mutated regions reportedly drew nearly half of spike TCRs. Baseline serology detected seropositivity in only six or seven AZD1222 recipients. In a largely white British group with more females than males, clonal diversity was possibly underestimated.

The TCR originated in an adult who received the AZD1222 COVID-19 vaccine. The gene calls are TRBV5-1 and TRBJ2-3, with D possibly matching TRBD2 (5 bases). The sample was peripheral blood, taken 28 days after the second AZD1222 dose. This CDR3 is CASSSLASVVSDTQYF. CDR3 DNA: TGCGCCAGCAGCTCTTTAGCGAGCGTTGTTTCAGATACGCAGTATTTT. Filled out from reference TRBV5-1 and TRBJ2-3, the complete variable domain reads KAGVTQTPRYLIKTRGQQVTLSCSPISGHRSVSWYQQTPGQGLQFLFEYFSETQRNKGNFPGRFSGRQFSNSRSEMNVSTLELGDSALYLCASSSLASVVSDTQYFGPGTRLTVL.